This entry is about one TCR beta chain. Some clones are missing from TCRdb's copy, which holds only in-frame ones; the method was immunoSEQ multiplex PCR. Of around 90,000 clones listed, roughly 87% were seen once; the top ten hold roughly 15%. This entry belongs to a study of blood T cell repertoires in COVID-19. Between the trimmed V and J ends, which lost 7 bases and 6 bases, there was a span of 10 bases. The CDR3 length is 12 residues. The V gene's germline CDR1 is SGDLS and CDR2 YYNGEE. The TCR originated in a male donor with acute or convalescent COVID-19. Sequences were obtained from peripheral blood. V and J are TRBV9 and TRBJ1-4; no clear D gene. The CDR3: CASSGGDEKLFF. The CDR3 coding sequence is TGTGCCAGCTCAGGCGGGGATGAAAAACTGTTTTTT.